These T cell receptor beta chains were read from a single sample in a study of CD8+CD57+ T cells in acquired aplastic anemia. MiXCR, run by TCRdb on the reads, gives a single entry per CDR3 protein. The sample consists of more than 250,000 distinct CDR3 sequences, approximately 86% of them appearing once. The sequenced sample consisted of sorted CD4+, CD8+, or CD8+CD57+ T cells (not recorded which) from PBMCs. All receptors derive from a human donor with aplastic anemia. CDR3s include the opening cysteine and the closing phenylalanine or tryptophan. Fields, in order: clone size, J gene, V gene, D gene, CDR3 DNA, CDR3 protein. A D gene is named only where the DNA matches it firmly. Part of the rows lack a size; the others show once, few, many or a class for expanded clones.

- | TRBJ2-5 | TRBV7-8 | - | TGTGCCAGCAGCTTCGCAAGGCAAGAGACCCAGTACTTC | CASSFARQETQYF
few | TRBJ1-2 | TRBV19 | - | TGTGCCAGTAGTCGACAGAACTATGGCTACACCTTC | CASSRQNYGYTF
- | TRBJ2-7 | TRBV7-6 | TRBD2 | TGTGCCAGCAGCTCCCGACGACTAGCGGGAGGGCAAATCTACGAGCAGTACTTC | CASSSRRLAGGQIYEQYF
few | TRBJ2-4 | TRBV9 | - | TGTGCCAGCAGCGTAGAGGACTATCCCCTGGTGAACACTCAGTACTTC | CASSVEDYPLVNTQYF
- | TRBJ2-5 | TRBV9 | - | TGTGCCACCAGCGTAGGCTCCGAGCAAGAGACCCAGGACTTC | CATSVGSEQETQDF
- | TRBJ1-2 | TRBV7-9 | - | TGTGCCAGCAGCTTAGGCCTTGCTGGTGGCTACCCCTTC | CASSLGLAGGYPF
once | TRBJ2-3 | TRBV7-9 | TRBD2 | TGTGCCAGCAGCGCAGCGGGGGGAAGCAAAGATACGCAGTATTTT | CASSAAGGSKDTQYF
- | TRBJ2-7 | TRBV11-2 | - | TGTGCCAGCAGCTTTCATACAGACGTATACGAGCAGTACTTC | CASSFHTDVYEQYF
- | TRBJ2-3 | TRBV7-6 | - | TGTGCCAGCAGCGTGAGGGCCTATAATTCACCCCCCCAGTATTTT | CASSVRAYNSPPQYF
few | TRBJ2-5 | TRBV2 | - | TGTGCCAGCAGGGCCTCGTCGGAGACCCAGTACTTC | CASRASSETQYF
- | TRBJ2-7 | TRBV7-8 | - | TGTGCCAGCAGCTTAACGCTGGAGGGGAGCTATGACTACTACTTC | CASSLTLEGSYDYYF
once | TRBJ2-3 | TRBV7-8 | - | TGTGCCAGCAGCTTAGCGGGAAGAAACAGCACAGATACGCAGTATTTT | CASSLAGRNSTDTQYF
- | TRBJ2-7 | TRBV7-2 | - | TGTGCCAGCAGCTTAACACGAGGGGGGCGATACGAGCAGTACTTC | CASSLTRGGRYEQYF
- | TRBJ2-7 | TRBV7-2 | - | TGTGCCAGCAGCTTGGCGCGATACGCCCAGTACTTC | CASSLARYAQYF
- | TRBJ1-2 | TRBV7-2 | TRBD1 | TGTGCCAGCAGCTCCCCTCGGACAGGGTATTATGGCTACACCTTC | CASSSPRTGYYGYTF
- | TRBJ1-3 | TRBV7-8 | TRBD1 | TGTGCCAGCAGCTTTGGGCCAAACGGGACAGCCCTTTCCTATTTT | CASSFGPNGTALSYF
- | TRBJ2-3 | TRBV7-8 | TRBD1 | TGTGCCAGCAGCTTAGCGACAGGGGCCGACACAGATACTTTT | CASSLATGADTDTF
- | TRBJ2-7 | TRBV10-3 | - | TGTGCCATCAGTGGGGCTCTTCTCCAGCGCGAGCAGTACTTC | CAISGALLQREQYF
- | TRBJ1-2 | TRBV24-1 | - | TGTGCCACCAGGGGATCCAGGGATTATGGCTACACCTTC | CATRGSRDYGYTF
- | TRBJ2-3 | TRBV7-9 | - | TGTGCCAGCAGCCCCGGGACCGCAGATAACACGTATTTT | CASSPGTADNTYF
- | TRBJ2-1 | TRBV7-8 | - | TGCGCCAGCAGCCAAAGCCTTGCAGGTGGCTTCACCTTCCAGTTCTTC | CASSQSLAGGFTFQFF
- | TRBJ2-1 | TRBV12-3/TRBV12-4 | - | TGTGCCAGCAGTTATGAGAGCGATACCTACAATGAGCAGTTCTTC | CASSYESDTYNEQFF
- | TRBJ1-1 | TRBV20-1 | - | TGCAGTGCTAGAGATGAGGTTACGGGACGCAAGAACACTGAAGCTTTCTTT | CSARDEVTGRKNTEAFF
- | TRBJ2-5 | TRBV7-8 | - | TGTGCCAGCAGCTTTTCAGCCACTTGGGGGGAGCCTTCGTACTTC | CASSFSATWGEPSYF
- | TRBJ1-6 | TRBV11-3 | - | TGTGCCAGCAGCTTGCATGCGACAGCACCCCTCCACTTT | CASSLHATAPLHF
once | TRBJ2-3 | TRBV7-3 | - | TGTGCCAGCAGCATCAGGGGAGGCGGGAATAATACGCAGTTT | CASSIRGGGNNTQF
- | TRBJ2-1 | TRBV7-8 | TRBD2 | TGTGCCAGCAGCTTTCCGGGAGGTGGGGGGAGGGATGAGCAGTTCTTC | CASSFPGGGGRDEQFF
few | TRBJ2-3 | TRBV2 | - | TGTAGCAGCTGGGACGGAGGTCCCGATACGCAGTATTTT | CSSWDGGPDTQYF
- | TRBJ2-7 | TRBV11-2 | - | TGTGCCAGCAGCTTTTCCGACCGGGGCTCCTACGAGCAGTACTTC | CASSFSDRGSYEQYF